These 9 T cell receptor beta chains came from one sample sequenced in a study of control samples from healthy donors and cancer patients. Produced via immunoSEQ multiplex PCR; TCRdb's table is partial and in-frame only. This table holds about 120,000 clones, about 94% found once. Sequencing was carried out using blood. These receptor sequences come from a man aged 25-40 years in good health.

This clone has just one count. The genes are TRBV19 and TRBJ2-6; D call uncertain. This CDR3 is 16 amino acids long. Germline V lookup: CDR1 LNHDA, CDR2 SQIVND (reference sequence). The V gene lost 1 base and the J gene lost 1 base, with 8 bases spanning the gap. The CDR3 loop is CASSIVGPSGANVLTF. Here the CDR3 DNA reads TGTGCCAGTAGTATAGTGGGCCCTTCTGGGGCCAACGTCCTGACTTTC.

In DNA form, the CDR3 reads TGTGCCAGCAGCGAGAACCAGGGGGCCGGCGGGGAGCTGTTTTTT. Translating it yields CASSENQGAGGELFF. The chain combines TRBV9 with TRBJ2-2; TRBD1 agrees at 8 bases. The germline V gene has CDR1 SGDLS and CDR2 YYNGEE. CDR3 length: 15 residues. V lost 3 bases and J lost 7; bases outside the gene matches: 8.

V and J are TRBV7-9 and TRBJ2-6; a weak D match, TRBD1 (6 bases). Trimming took 8 bases from V and 4 from J, leaving 6 bases between them. This CDR3 region has 12 residues. CDR1 and CDR2 (germline): SEHNR, FQNEAQ (reference sequence). The CDR3 bases are TGTGCCAGCGGGACAGGGGCCAACGTCCTGACTTTC. It is translated as CASGTGANVLTF.

This chain joins TRBV28 and TRBJ2-4; D not certain. This CDR3 contains 13 residues. Germline values: CDR1 MDHEN, CDR2 SYDVKM. Deletions cut 4 bases from V and 8 bases from J, with 12 bases between. CDR3 nucleotide sequence: TGTGCCAGCAGTTCCTCCGTTGGAGACATTCAGTACTTC. Protein product: CASSSSVGDIQYF.

This chain joins TRBV6-5 and TRBJ2-5, with no clear D. This CDR3 is built from 15 residues. V lost 6 bases and J lost 4, with 18 bases in between. Germline values: CDR1 MNHEY, CDR2 SVGAGI. CDR3 sequence reads: CASSQHNPSGETQYF. CDR3 in DNA: TGTGCCAGCAGCCAACACAACCCATCGGGAGAGACCCAGTACTTC.

The chain is built from TRBV12-5 and TRBJ2-1; 7 bases agree with TRBD1. CDR3 length equals 11 residues. V lost 5 bases to trimming and J lost 13 bases; unmatched junction nucleotides: 5. Per germline, CDR1 LGHNT and CDR2 FRNRAP. CDR3 in DNA: TGTGCTAGTGGTACCCGGGACAGCCAGTTCTTC. Encoded protein: CASGTRDSQFF.

CDR3 sequence (DNA): TGTGCCAGCAGCTGGGACCCTACCGATGAGCAGTTCTTC. Its protein is CASSWDPTDEQFF. The chain couples TRBV7-3 to TRBJ2-1; D could derive from TRBD1 or TRBD2 (5 bases each). Germline lookup yields CDR1 SGHTA and CDR2 FQGTGA. V lost 4 bases, J lost 8 bases, and 12 bases lay in between. The CDR3 consists of 13 residues.

V is TRBV24-1 and J is TRBJ2-6, with D unclear. Germline V gene sequence: CDR1 KGHDR, CDR2 SFDVKD. V shed 5 bases and J shed 0 bases, with 4 bases lying between them. This CDR3 comprises 14 residues. The CDR3 DNA follows: TGTGCCACCAGTGGACACTCTGGGGCCAACGTCCTGACTTTC. Translating it yields CATSGHSGANVLTF.

The chain couples TRBV6-5 to TRBJ2-3; the match to TRBD1 covers 8 bases. V shed 2 bases, J shed 2 bases, and the junction held 3 bases outside the gene matches. The CDR3 runs to 15 residues. Germline CDR1 MNHEY, CDR2 SVGAGI. In DNA, the CDR3 is TGTGCCAGCAGTTACGGGGACAGGAACACAGATACGCAGTATTTT. Amino acids: CASSYGDRNTDTQYF.